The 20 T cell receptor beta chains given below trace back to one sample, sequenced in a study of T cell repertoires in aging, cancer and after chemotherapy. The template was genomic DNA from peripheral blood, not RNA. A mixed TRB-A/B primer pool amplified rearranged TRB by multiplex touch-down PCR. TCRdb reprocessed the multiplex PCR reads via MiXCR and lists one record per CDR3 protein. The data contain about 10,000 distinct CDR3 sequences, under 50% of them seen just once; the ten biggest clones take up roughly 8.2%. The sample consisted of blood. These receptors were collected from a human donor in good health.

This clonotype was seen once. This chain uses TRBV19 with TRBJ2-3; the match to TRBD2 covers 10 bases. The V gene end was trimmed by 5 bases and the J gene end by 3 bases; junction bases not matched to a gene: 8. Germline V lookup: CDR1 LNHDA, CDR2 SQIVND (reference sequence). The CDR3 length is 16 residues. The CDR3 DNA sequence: TGTGCCAGTAGTGCCGGACTAGCGGTAGGAACAGATACGCAGTATTTT. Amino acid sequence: CASSAGLAVGTDTQYF.

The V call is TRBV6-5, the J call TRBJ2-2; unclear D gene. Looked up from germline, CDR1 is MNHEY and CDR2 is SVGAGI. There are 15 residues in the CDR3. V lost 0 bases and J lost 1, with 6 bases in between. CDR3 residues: CASSYSNENTGELFF. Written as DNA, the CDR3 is TGTGCCAGCAGTTACTCGAATGAGAACACCGGGGAGCTGTTTTTT.

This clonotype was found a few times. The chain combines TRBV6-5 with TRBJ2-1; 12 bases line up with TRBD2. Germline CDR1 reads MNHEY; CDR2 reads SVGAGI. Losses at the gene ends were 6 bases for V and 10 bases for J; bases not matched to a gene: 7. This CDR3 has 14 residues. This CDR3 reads CASSRLAGAREQFF. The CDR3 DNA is TGTGCCAGCAGCAGACTAGCGGGAGCACGGGAGCAGTTCTTC.

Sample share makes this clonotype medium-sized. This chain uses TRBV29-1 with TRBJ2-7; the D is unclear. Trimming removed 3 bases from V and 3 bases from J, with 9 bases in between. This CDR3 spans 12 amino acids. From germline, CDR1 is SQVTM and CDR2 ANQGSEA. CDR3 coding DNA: TGCAGCGTTGATCTTGGCCACTACGAGCAGTACTTC. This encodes CSVDLGHYEQYF.

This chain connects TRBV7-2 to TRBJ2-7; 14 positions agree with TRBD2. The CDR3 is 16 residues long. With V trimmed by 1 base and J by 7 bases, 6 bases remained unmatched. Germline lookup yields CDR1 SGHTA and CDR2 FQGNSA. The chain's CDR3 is CASSLGGLAGEGEQYF. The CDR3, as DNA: TGTGCCAGCAGCTTAGGGGGACTAGCGGGAGAAGGAGAGCAGTACTTC.

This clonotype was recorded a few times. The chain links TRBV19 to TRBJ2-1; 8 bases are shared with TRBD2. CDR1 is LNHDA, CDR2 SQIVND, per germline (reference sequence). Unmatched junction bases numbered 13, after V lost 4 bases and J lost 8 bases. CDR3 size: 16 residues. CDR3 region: CASSTPGRGEGDEQFF. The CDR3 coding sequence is TGTGCCAGTAGTACCCCCGGGCGGGGGGAAGGCGATGAGCAGTTCTTC.

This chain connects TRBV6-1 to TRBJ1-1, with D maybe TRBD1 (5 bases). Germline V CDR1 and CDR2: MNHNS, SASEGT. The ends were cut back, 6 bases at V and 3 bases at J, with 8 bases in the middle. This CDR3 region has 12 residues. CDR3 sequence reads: CASRRQYTEAFF. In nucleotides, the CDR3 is TGTGCCAGCAGGCGACAGTACACTGAAGCTTTCTTT.

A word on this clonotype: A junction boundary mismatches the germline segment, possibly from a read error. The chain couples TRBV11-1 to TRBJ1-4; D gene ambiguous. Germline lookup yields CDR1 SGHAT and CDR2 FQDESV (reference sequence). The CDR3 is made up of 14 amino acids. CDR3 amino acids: CASSPPGVNGKLFF. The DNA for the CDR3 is TGTGCCAGCTCACCCCCTGGGGTCAATGGAAAACTGTTTTTT.

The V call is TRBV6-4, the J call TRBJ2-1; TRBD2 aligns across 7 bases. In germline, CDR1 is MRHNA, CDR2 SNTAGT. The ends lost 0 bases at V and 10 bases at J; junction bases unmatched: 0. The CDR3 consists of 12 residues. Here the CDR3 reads CASSDSGGEQFF. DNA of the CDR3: TGTGCCAGCAGTGACTCGGGGGGGGAGCAGTTCTTC.

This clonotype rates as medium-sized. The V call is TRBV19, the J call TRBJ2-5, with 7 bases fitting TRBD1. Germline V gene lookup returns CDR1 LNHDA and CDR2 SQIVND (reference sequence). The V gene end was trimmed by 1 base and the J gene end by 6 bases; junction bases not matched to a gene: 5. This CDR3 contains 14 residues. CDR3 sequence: CASSIGAGGQTQYF. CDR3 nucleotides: TGTGCCAGTAGTATAGGGGCAGGGGGACAGACCCAGTACTTC.

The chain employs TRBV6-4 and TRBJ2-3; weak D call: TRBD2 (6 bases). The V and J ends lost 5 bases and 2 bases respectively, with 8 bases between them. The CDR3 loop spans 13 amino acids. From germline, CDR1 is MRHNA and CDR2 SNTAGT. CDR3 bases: TGTGCCAGCAGTCTAGCGACCACAGATACGCAGTATTTT. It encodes CASSLATTDTQYF.

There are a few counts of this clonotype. The CDR3 sequence: CASSWTGSEQYF. DNA of the CDR3: TGTGCCAGCAGTTGGACAGGGAGCGAGCAGTACTTC. The V and J genes are TRBV6-1 and TRBJ2-7; the match to TRBD1 covers 8 bases. This CDR3 contains 12 residues. With V trimmed by 5 bases and J by 6 bases, 3 bases remained unmatched. Germline V lookup: CDR1 MNHNS, CDR2 SASEGT.

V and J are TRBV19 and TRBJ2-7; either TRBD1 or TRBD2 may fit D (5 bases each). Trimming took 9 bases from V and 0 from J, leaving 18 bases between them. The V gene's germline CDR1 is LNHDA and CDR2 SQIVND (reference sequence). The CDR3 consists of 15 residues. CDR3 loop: CASGGRDHTSYEQYF. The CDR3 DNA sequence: TGTGCCAGCGGAGGCCGGGACCATACCTCCTACGAGCAGTACTTC.

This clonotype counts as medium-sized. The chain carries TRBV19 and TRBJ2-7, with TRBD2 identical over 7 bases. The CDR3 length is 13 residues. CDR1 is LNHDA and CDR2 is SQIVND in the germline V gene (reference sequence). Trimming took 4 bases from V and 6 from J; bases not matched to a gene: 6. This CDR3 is CASSRERGFEQYF. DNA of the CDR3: TGTGCCAGTAGTAGGGAGCGGGGCTTCGAGCAGTACTTC.

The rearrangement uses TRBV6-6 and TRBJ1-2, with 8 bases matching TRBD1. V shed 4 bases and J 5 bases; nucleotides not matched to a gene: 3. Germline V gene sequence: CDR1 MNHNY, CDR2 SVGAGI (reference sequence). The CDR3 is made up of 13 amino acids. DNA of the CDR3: TGTGCCAGCAGTTCTCAGGGGGCGTATGGCTACACCTTC. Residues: CASSSQGAYGYTF.

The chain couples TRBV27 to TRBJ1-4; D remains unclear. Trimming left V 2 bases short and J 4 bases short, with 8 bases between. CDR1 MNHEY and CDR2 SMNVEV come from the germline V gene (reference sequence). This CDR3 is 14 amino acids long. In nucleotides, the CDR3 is TGTGCCAGCAGTTTAGGGCGGGTTAATGAAAAACTGTTTTTT. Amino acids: CASSLGRVNEKLFF.

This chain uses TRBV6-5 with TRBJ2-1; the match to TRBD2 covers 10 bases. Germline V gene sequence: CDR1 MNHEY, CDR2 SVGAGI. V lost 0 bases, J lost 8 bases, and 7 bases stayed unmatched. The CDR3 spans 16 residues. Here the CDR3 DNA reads TGTGCCAGCAGTTACTCTGCCAGCGGGAGGGCTCATGAGCAGTTCTTC. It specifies CASSYSASGRAHEQFF.

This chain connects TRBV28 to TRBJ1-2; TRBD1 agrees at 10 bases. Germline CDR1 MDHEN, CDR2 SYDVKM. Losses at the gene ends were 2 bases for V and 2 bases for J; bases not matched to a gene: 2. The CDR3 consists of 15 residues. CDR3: CASSLGTGDNYGYTF. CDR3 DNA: TGTGCCAGCAGTTTAGGGACAGGGGACAACTATGGCTACACCTTC.

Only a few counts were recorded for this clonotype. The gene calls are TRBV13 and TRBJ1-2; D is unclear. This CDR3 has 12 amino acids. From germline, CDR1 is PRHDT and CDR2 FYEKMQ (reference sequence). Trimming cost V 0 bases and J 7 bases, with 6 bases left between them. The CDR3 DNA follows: TGTGCCAGCAGCTTAGGTGGGGTTGGCTACACCTTC. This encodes CASSLGGVGYTF. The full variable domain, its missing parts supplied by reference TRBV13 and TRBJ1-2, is AAGVIQSPRHLIKEKRETATLKCYPIPRHDTVYWYQQGPGQDPQFLISFYEKMQSDKGSIPDRFSAQQFSDYHSELNMSSLELGDSALYFCASSLGGVGYTFGSGTRLTVV.

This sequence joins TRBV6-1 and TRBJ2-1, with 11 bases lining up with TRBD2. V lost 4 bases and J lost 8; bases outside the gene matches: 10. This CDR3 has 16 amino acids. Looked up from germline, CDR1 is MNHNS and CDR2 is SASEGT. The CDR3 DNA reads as TGTGCCAGCAGTGGTATCACTAGCGGGAGTAAGGATGAGCAGTTCTTC. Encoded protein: CASSGITSGSKDEQFF.